Below, one TCR beta chain is given with its context. This record comes from a study of OX40 agonist ivuxolimab in advanced cancers. Across the whole study: Patients received intravenous ivuxolimab every 2 weeks at 0.01 to 10 mg/kg. Cohort: approximately 83% men, mean age 60, aged about 20 to 90. Of the participants, under 50% had some prior anti-PD-1, anti-PD-L1 or anti-CTLA-4 therapy, which was allowed.

Produced via immunoSEQ multiplex PCR; TCRdb's table is partial and in-frame only. In the table there are tens of thousands of clones, 75% to 95% of which are singletons. The CDR3 totals 14 residues. CDR1 is SNHLY, CDR2 FYNNEI, per germline. V was cut by 7 bases and J by 3 bases, with 16 bases left in between. This receptor was taken from an adult with an advanced solid tumor such as melanoma, head and neck, liver or kidney cancer. This material consisted of CD4+ or CD8+ T cells sorted from blood, taken in a trial of the OX40 agonist ivuxolimab. The chain uses TRBV2 and TRBJ2-7; tentative D call: TRBD1 (5 bases). This CDR3 is CASKQEQAFYEQYF. For the CDR3, the DNA is TGTGCCAGCAAACAGGAGCAGGCCTTCTACGAGCAGTACTTC. Full variable domain (remainder filled in from reference TRBV2 and TRBJ2-7): EPEVTQTPSHQVTQMGQEVILRCVPISNHLYFYWYRQILGQKVEFLVSFYNNEISEKSEIFDDQFSVERPDGSNFTLKIRSTKLEDSAMYFCASKQEQAFYEQYFGPGTRLTVT.